This TCR beta chain was identified in a study of T cell responses to AZD1222 COVID-19 vaccine. V was cut by 4 bases and J by 0 bases, with 19 bases left in between. This CDR3 is built from 17 residues. Study results and limitations: Donor demographics were predominantly white British with a female majority; clonal diversity may be underestimated. The span of vaccine-associated CD4 TCRs extended across spike, with dominance at 160-218 and 743-854.

This clone came up a few times. Its antigen is not known. The repertoire was sequenced with immunoSEQ multiplex PCR; TCRdb's copy has only in-frame clones and lacks some. Of 75,000 to 100,000 clones listed, roughly 90% are singletons. The source was peripheral blood, collected on day 0 of AZD1222 vaccination. This chain links TRBV5-3 with TRBJ1-2; possible D gene TRBD1, 5 bases. TRBV5-3 is an ORF; its function is uncertain. The clonotype comes from an adult in good health. CDR3 nucleotide sequence: TGTGCCAGAAGCGGGGCGGGTCTTGCGGCCCCTAACTATGGCTACACCTTC. Protein product: CARSGAGLAAPNYGYTF.